This note documents a single T cell receptor beta chain sequence. Its cognate antigen is unknown. The data originate from a study of identical twins. Whole-study findings and limits: Where out-of-frame alpha sequences were twin-shared, they showed excess low generation probability. Rather than following the same donors, the conclusions depended on cross-sectional statistical analysis.

CDR3 length equals 15 residues. The V and J ends lost 0 bases and 4 bases respectively, with 10 bases between them. Germline CDR1 ENHRY, CDR2 SYGVKD. TCRdb itself ran the 5' RACE reads through MiXCR, one entry per CDR3 protein. This table has 600,000 to 700,000 distinct CDR3 sequences, approximately 21% appearing once. Separately, the same data were catalogued under a study of T cells expressing NK-cell markers. That paper states: The authors sequenced eight donors, of whom seven were HCMV-seropositive and one was seronegative. In several experiments, sorting was confined to alpha-beta TCR T cells through use of an anti-gamma-delta TCR antibody.

The sequenced sample consisted of PBMCs. The chain combines TRBV10-3 with TRBJ2-4; D is possibly TRBD1 or TRBD2 (5 bases each). The sequence was obtained from a woman between 18 and 29 years old in good health. CDR3 nucleotides: TGTGCCATCAGTGAGTCAATTGGGGGTAAAAACATTCAGTACTTC. This encodes CAISESIGGKNIQYF.